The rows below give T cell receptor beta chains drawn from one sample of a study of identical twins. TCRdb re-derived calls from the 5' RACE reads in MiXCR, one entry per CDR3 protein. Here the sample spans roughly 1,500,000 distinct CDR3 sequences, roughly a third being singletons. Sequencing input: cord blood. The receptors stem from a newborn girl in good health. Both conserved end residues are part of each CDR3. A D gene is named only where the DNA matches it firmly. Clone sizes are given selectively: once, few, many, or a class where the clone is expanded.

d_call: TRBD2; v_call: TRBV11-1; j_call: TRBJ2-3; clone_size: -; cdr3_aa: CASSGLADSTDTQYF; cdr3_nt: TGTGCCAGCAGCGGACTAGCGGATAGCACAGATACGCAGTATTTT
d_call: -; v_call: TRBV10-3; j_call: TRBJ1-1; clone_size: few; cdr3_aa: CAIRLGENTEAFF; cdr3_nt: TGTGCCATCAGGCTCGGGGAGAACACTGAAGCTTTCTTT
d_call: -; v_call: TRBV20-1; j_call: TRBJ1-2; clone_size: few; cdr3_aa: CSARLGRNYGYTF; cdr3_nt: TGCAGTGCTAGACTTGGACGGAACTATGGCTACACCTTC
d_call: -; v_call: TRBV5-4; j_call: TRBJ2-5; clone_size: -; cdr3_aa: CASSLTSSAETQYF; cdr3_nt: TGTGCCAGCAGCTTGACCTCGTCCGCGGAGACCCAGTACTTC
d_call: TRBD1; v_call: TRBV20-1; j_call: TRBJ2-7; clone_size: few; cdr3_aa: CSAPPRTGSVYEQYF; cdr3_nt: TGCAGTGCTCCCCCCCGGACAGGGTCTGTCTACGAGCAGTACTTC
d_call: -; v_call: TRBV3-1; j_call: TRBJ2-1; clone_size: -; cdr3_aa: CASSQTNVEQFF; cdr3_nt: TGTGCCAGCAGCCAGACAAACGTCGAGCAGTTCTTC
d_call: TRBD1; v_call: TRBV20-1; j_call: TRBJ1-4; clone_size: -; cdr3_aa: CSAVQTGSNEKLFF; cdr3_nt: TGCAGTGCCGTACAGACAGGGTCGAATGAAAAACTGTTTTTT
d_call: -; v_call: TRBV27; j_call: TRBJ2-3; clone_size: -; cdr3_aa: CASSLVQGTGTQYF; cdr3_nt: TGTGCCAGCAGTTTAGTTCAGGGCACAGGTACGCAGTATTTT
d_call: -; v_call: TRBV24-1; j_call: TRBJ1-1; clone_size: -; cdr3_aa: CATSDLLTEAFF; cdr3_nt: TGTGCCACCAGTGATTTATTGACTGAAGCTTTCTTT
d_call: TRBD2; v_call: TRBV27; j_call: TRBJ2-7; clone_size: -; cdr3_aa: CASSRRGLAGDEQYF; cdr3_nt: TGTGCCAGCAGTCGTAGGGGACTAGCGGGGGACGAGCAGTACTTC
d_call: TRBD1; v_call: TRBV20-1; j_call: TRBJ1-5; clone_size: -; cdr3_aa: CSARTGVDQPQHF; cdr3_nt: TGCAGTGCTCGGACAGGGGTCGATCAGCCCCAGCATTTT
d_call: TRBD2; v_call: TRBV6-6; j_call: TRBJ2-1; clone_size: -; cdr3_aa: CASRVTSGSNEQFF; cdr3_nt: TGTGCCAGCAGGGTGACTAGCGGGAGTAATGAGCAGTTCTTC
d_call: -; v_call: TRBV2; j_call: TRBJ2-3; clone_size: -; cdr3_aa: CASNPPHTDTQYF; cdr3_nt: TGTGCCAGCAACCCCCCACACACAGATACGCAGTATTTT
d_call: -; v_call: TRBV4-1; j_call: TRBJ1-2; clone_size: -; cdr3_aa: CASSPPHRAGGYTF; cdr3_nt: TGCGCCAGCAGCCCCCCCCACAGGGCGGGTGGCTACACCTTC
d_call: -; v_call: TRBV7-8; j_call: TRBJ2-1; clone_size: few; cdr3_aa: CASSLGQRVWNEQFF; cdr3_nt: TGTGCCAGCAGCTTAGGTCAGCGGGTTTGGAATGAGCAGTTCTTC
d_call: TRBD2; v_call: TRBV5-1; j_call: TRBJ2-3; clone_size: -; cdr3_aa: CASSLGLAGMDCTDTQYF; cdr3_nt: TGCGCCAGCAGCTTGGGGCTAGCGGGAATGGACTGTACAGATACGCAGTATTTT
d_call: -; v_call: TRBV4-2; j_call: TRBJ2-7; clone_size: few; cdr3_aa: CASSQNGLTYEQYF; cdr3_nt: TGTGCCAGCAGCCAAAACGGCCTCACCTACGAGCAGTACTTC
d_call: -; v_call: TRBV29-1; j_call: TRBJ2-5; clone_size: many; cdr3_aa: CSVHLSWAQETQYF; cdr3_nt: TGCAGCGTACACCTGTCTTGGGCCCAAGAGACCCAGTACTTC
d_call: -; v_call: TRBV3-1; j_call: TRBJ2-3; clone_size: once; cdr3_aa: CASSCKGCGTQYF; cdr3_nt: TGTGCCAGCAGCTGTAAAGGCTGCGGTACGCAGTATTTT
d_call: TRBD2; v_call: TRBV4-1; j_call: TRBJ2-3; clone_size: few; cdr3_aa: CASSPLLAGLTDTQYF; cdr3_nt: TGCGCCAGCAGCCCATTACTAGCGGGGCTCACAGATACGCAGTATTTT
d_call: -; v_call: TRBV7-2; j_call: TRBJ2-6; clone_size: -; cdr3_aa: CATTRGAGANVLTF; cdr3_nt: TGTGCCACCACCCGTGGGGCTGGGGCCAACGTCCTGACTTTC
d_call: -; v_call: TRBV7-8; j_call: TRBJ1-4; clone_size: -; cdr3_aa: CASSLLGGVNEELFF; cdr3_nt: TGTGCCAGCAGCTTACTCGGGGGGGTTAATGAAGAACTGTTTTTT
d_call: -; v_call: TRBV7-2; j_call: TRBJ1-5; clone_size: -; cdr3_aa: CASSFIRNSNQPQHF; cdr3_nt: TGTGCCAGCAGCTTTATCAGGAATAGCAATCAGCCCCAGCATTTT
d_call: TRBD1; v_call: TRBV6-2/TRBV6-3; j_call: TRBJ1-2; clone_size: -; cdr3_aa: CASSPTGWNGYTF; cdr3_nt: TGTGCCAGCAGTCCGACAGGGTGGAATGGCTACACCTTC
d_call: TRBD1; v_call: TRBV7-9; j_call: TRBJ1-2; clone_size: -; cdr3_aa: CASSPTGGLDYGYTF; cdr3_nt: TGTGCCAGCAGCCCGACAGGGGGCCTGGACTATGGCTACACCTTC
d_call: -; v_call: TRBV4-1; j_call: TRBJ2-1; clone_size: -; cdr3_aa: CASSQGSSRGYEQFF; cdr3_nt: TGCGCCAGCAGCCAAGGCTCTAGTAGGGGGTACGAGCAGTTCTTC
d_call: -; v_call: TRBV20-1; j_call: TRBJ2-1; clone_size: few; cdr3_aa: CSARALRESSYNEQFF; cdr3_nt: TGCAGTGCTAGAGCCCTACGGGAAAGCTCCTACAATGAGCAGTTCTTC
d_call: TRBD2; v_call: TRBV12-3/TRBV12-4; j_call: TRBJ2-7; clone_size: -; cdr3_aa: CASSPGGTLRGGDYEQYF; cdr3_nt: TGTGCCAGCAGCCCCGGGGGGACCCTACGGGGGGGAGACTACGAGCAGTACTTC
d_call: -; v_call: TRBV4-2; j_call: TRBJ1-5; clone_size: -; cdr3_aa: CASSQDHGRDQPQHF; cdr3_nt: TGTGCCAGCAGCCAAGATCACGGGAGAGATCAGCCCCAGCATTTT
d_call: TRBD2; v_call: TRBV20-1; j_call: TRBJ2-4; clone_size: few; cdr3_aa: CSVAGGQAKNIQYF; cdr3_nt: TGCAGTGTCGCGGGGGGCCAGGCCAAAAACATTCAGTACTTC
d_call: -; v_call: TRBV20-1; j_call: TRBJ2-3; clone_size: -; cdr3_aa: CSAFRVDTQYF; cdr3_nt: TGCAGTGCTTTCAGGGTTGATACGCAGTATTTT
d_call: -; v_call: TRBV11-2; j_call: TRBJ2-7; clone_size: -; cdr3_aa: CASGASVAYEQYF; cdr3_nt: TGTGCCAGCGGGGCTAGCGTGGCCTACGAGCAGTACTTC
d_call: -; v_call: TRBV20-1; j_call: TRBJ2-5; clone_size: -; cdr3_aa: CSAGIPGTQYF; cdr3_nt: TGCAGTGCTGGGATACCCGGGACCCAGTACTTC
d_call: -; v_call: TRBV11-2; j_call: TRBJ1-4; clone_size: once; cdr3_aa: CASSRTRDFYEKLFF; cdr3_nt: TGTGCCAGCAGCCGAACCCGGGACTTCTATGAAAAACTGTTTTTT